The 26 T cell receptor beta chains below all came from one sample that was sequenced in a study of regulatory and conventional T cells in breast cancer. Each CDR3 protein gets one entry after TCRdb re-called the PCR reads with MiXCR. The table records more than 15,000 distinct CDR3 sequences, 25% to 40% of them present only once. The sequenced material came from conventional T cells from blood. Receptors were obtained from a female donor in good health.

The chain carries TRBV9 and TRBJ1-6; perhaps TRBD1 as D (6 bases). V was cut by 2 bases and J by 7 bases, with 13 bases left in between. The CDR3 has 15 residues. The V gene's germline CDR1 is SGDLS and CDR2 YYNGEE. CDR3 sequence reads: CASSVGTTQNSPLHF. The CDR3 nucleotides are TGTGCCAGCAGCGTCGGGACAACCCAGAATTCACCCCTCCACTTT.

In its sample, this clonotype was seen once. A much larger clone is a single base away; this may be a read error. The J gene is TRBJ2-1, the V gene TRBV5-6, with a weak D call TRBD2 (5 bases). Germline lookup yields CDR1 SGHDT and CDR2 YYEEEE. This CDR3 has 13 residues. With 3 bases removed from V and 5 bases from J, the gap between germline ends came to 9 bases. CDR3 amino acids: CASSSTGDNEQFF. Here the CDR3 DNA reads TGTGCCAGCAGCTCGACCGGGGACAATGAGCAGTTCTTC.

This clonotype was recorded a few times. This rearrangement joins TRBV4-1 to TRBJ1-1; D unresolved. V lost 5 bases and J lost 10, with 17 bases in between. The CDR3 totals 13 residues. Germline V gives CDR1 MGHRA, CDR2 YSYEKL. CDR3 sequence reads: CASSESLGYGAFF. As DNA, the CDR3 is TGCGCCAGCAGCGAAAGTCTGGGTTACGGAGCTTTCTTT.

In this sample, this clonotype turned up a few times. The rearrangement joins TRBV19 to TRBJ1-5, with D perhaps matching TRBD1 (6 bases). Trimming shortened V by 7 bases and J by 6 bases, and 13 bases separated the two germline ends. The CDR3 is made up of 13 amino acids. Looked up from germline, CDR1 is LNHDA and CDR2 is SQIVND (reference sequence). CDR3 nucleotide sequence: TGTGCCAGTACGTCAGGGGCTATTCAGCCCCAGCATTTT. It encodes CASTSGAIQPQHF.

This rearrangement joins TRBV5-8 to TRBJ1-1; the D gene is possibly TRBD1 (5 bases). Trimming removed 1 base from V and 7 bases from J, with 17 bases in between. This CDR3 is 15 amino acids long. Germline-derived CDR1 and CDR2 are SGHTS and YDEGEE. The chain's CDR3 is CASSLMNRPQGEAFF. CDR3 nucleotides: TGTGCCAGCAGCTTGATGAACAGGCCCCAGGGTGAAGCTTTCTTT.

This chain connects TRBV5-1 to TRBJ2-7; 10 bases match TRBD2. V was pared by 4 bases and J by 4 bases, with 8 bases of the junction left unmatched. Germline V CDR1 and CDR2: SGHRS, YFSETQ. The CDR3 runs 15 residues. CDR3 DNA: TGCGCCAGCAGCCTACTAGCGGGACTCAATTACGAGCAGTACTTC. Translated, it gives CASSLLAGLNYEQYF.

In regard to this clonotype: The junction and the germline gene differ at one end; a read error may be behind it. This chain connects TRBV20-1 to TRBJ1-6; 7 bases fit TRBD1. This CDR3 region has 13 residues. In germline, CDR1 is DFQATT, CDR2 SNEGSKA (reference sequence). As DNA, the CDR3 is TGCAGGGCTAGCACAGGGGAAGATTCACCCCTCCACTTT. Encoded protein: CRASTGEDSPLHF.

This clonotype qualifies as medium-sized. The rearrangement uses TRBV12-3 or TRBV12-4 and TRBJ1-5, with TRBD1 matching 9 bases. The CDR3 is made up of 16 amino acids. J was trimmed by 2 bases and V by 3 bases; bases with no gene match: 5. CDR3 coding DNA: TGTGCCAGCAGTTTTGGGACAGGGTCGGGCAATCAGCCCCAGCATTTT. Translation gives CASSFGTGSGNQPQHF.

This clonotype was observed a few times. The chain uses TRBV7-9 and TRBJ2-3, with 7 positions matching TRBD1. Germline assignment: CDR1 SEHNR and CDR2 FQNEAQ (reference sequence). J was trimmed by 1 base and V by 5 bases; bases with no gene match: 3. This CDR3 is 14 amino acids long. The CDR3 sequence: CASSITGGTDTQYF. The CDR3 nucleotides are TGTGCCAGCAGCATAACAGGGGGCACAGATACGCAGTATTTT.

This chain links TRBV20-1 with TRBJ1-5; D is ambiguous. The CDR3 extends over 12 amino acids. Per the germline V gene, CDR1 is DFQATT and CDR2 is SNEGSKA (reference sequence). V lost 6 bases and J lost 0, with 6 bases in between. CDR3 region: CSAQVSNQPQHF. The DNA for the CDR3 is TGCAGTGCCCAAGTTAGCAATCAGCCCCAGCATTTT.

This rearrangement joins TRBV20-1 to TRBJ2-2; D may match TRBD1 or TRBD2 (6 bases each). V was pared by 6 bases and J by 0 bases, with 14 bases between. The CDR3 runs to 15 residues. CDR1 and CDR2 from the germline V gene are DFQATT and SNEGSKA (reference sequence). CDR3 amino acids: CSAGRGPANTGELFF. CDR3 DNA sequence: TGCAGTGCCGGACGGGGGCCTGCGAACACCGGGGAGCTGTTTTTT.

The chain has TRBV5-1 and TRBJ1-6; 7 nucleotides match TRBD1. This CDR3 has 15 residues. The ends lost 5 bases at V and 10 bases at J; junction bases unmatched: 12. In germline, CDR1 is SGHRS, CDR2 YFSETQ. The CDR3 is CASRGAGTAVSPLHF. In DNA form, the CDR3 reads TGCGCCAGCAGGGGAGCCGGGACAGCGGTATCACCCCTCCACTTT.

A word on this clonotype: The junction shows a germline mismatch at one end, possibly a read error. This chain connects TRBV4-2 to TRBJ2-2, with D perhaps TRBD2 (7 bases). The CDR3 is made up of 17 amino acids. The germline gives CDR1 LGHNA, CDR2 YNFKEQ. CDR3 nucleotide sequence: TGTGCCAGCAGCCAAGATCCACTCGGGGGGCAGCCCGGGGAGCTGCTTTTT. It is translated as CASSQDPLGGQPGELLF.

V usage is TRBV4-1 and J usage is TRBJ2-5, with D possibly TRBD2 on 7 matching bases. V lost 4 bases, J lost 6 bases, and 15 bases lay in between. Germline CDR1 is MGHRA and CDR2 is YSYEKL. CDR3 length: 14 amino acids. CDR3 DNA: TGCGCCAGCAGCCTGTTGGCGGGGGACAAGACCCAGTACTTC. Encoded protein: CASSLLAGDKTQYF.

This clonotype was seen just once. One base away lies a much larger clone, so this may be a sequencing read error. For the CDR3, the DNA is TGTACCAGCAGTGACTCCTCCGGGTCCAGCGAGGCCAACGTCCTGACTTTC. Amino acids: CTSSDSSGSSEANVLTF. The chain links TRBV6-4 to TRBJ2-6; no clear D gene. The CDR3 length is 17 residues. Germline lookup yields CDR1 MRHNA and CDR2 SNTAGT.

This clonotype was seen only once. The chain employs TRBV12-3 or TRBV12-4 and TRBJ1-5; D remains unclear. The CDR3 loop spans 15 amino acids. The germline V and J ends were trimmed by 1 base and 2 bases, with 9 bases remaining between them. The CDR3 DNA follows: TGTGCCAGCAGTTTAGTCGGGGAACGCAATCAGCCCCAGCATTTT. This encodes CASSLVGERNQPQHF.

Comment on this clonotype: Since a much larger clone is just one base distant, this may be a read error. The chain links TRBV5-1 to TRBJ2-1, with 13 nucleotides matching TRBD2. Germline V gene data show CDR1 as SGHRS and CDR2 as YFSETQ. The CDR3 is 16 amino acids. The CDR3 spells CTSSLLTSGRANEQFF. CDR3 coding DNA: TGCACCAGCAGCTTGTTAACTAGCGGGAGGGCCAATGAGCAGTTCTTC.

The V call is TRBV7-8, the J call TRBJ2-3; weak D call: TRBD2 (7 bases). The V gene's germline CDR1 is SGHVS and CDR2 FQNEAQ. V dropped 3 bases and J dropped 3 bases, with 19 bases sitting between them. The CDR3 covers 17 residues. CDR3 sequence reads: CASSFGGGQGWTDTQYF. The DNA of the CDR3 is TGTGCCAGCAGCTTTGGGGGGGGCCAGGGTTGGACAGATACGCAGTATTTT. Looking up the rest from reference TRBV7-8 and TRBJ2-3 gives the full variable domain: GAGVSQSPRYKVAKRGQDVALRCDPISGHVSLFWYQQALGQGPEFLTYFQNEAQLDKSGLPSDRFFAERPEGSVSTLKIQRTQQEDSAVYLCASSFGGGQGWTDTQYFGPGTRLTVL.

This clonotype ranks as medium-sized. The rearrangement links TRBV12-3 or TRBV12-4 to TRBJ1-2, with 9 nucleotides matching TRBD1. CDR3 size: 15 residues. V lost 3 bases to trimming and J lost 1 base; unmatched junction nucleotides: 3. DNA for the CDR3: TGTGCCAGCAGTTTCGGGGACAGGGTTAACTATGGCTACACCTTC. The encoded protein is CASSFGDRVNYGYTF.

On this clonotype itself: Relative to the germline gene, one junction end is altered; a read error may explain this. The chain has TRBV4-2 and TRBJ2-2; TRBD2 matches at 13 bases. Germline V lookup: CDR1 LGHNA, CDR2 YNFKEQ. This CDR3 is built from 16 residues. CDR3 nucleotides: TGTGCCGGCAGCCACGGACTAGCGGGAGAGGGCGGGGAGCTGTTTTTT. This sequence encodes CAGSHGLAGEGGELFF.

The V gene is TRBV20-1, the J gene TRBJ2-1; the match to TRBD2 covers 8 bases. Germline V gives CDR1 DFQATT, CDR2 SNEGSKA (reference sequence). The CDR3 is made up of 16 amino acids. Trimming cost V 2 bases and J 5 bases; bases outside gene matches: 11. The CDR3 region has the DNA TGCAGTGCTAGAAATCACGGCCTAGCGGGCCACAATGAGCAGTTCTTC. Amino acid sequence: CSARNHGLAGHNEQFF.

This clonotype was observed a single time. The V call is TRBV2, the J call TRBJ2-7, with 8 bases lining up with TRBD2. The CDR3 sequence is 15 residues long. Germline V gives CDR1 SNHLY, CDR2 FYNNEI. V shed 4 bases and J 2 bases; nucleotides not matched to a gene: 7. CDR3 coding DNA: TGTGCCAGCAGTGCCCTAGCGGGTGGGACCTACGAGCAGTACTTC. Protein sequence: CASSALAGGTYEQYF.

The chain links TRBV7-2 to TRBJ2-7; weak D call: TRBD1 (6 bases). Between the trimmed V and J ends, which lost 3 bases and 3 bases, there was a span of 15 bases. This CDR3 region has 15 residues. Germline V gene sequence: CDR1 SGHTA, CDR2 FQGNSA. This CDR3 reads CASSLGAGENYEQYF. The CDR3 bases are TGTGCCAGCAGCTTGGGGGCCGGGGAGAACTACGAGCAGTACTTC.

The genes are TRBV20-1 and TRBJ1-5, with D uncertain. The CDR3 spans 14 residues. Germline V gene sequence: CDR1 DFQATT, CDR2 SNEGSKA (reference sequence). Deletions cut 3 bases from V and 2 bases from J, with 11 bases between. The DNA of the CDR3 is TGCAGTGCTAGGGTGGGAGCGGGCAATCAGCCCCAGCATTTT. Its protein product is CSARVGAGNQPQHF.

In its sample, this clonotype ranks as medium-sized. V and J are TRBV6-6 and TRBJ1-5; D not resolved. Trimming pared 0 bases from V and 0 bases from J, leaving 15 bases between. CDR3 length equals 18 residues. Germline loops: CDR1 MNHNY, CDR2 SVGAGI (reference sequence). CDR3 in amino acids: CASSYSSRNEYSNQPQHF. CDR3 sequence (DNA): TGTGCCAGCAGTTACTCTTCCAGAAACGAGTATAGCAATCAGCCCCAGCATTTT.

V and J are TRBV6-2 or TRBV6-3 and TRBJ1-6; the D is unclear. The CDR3 consists of 14 residues. Per the germline V gene, CDR1 is MNHEY and CDR2 is SVGEGT. The V and J ends lost 0 bases and 10 bases respectively, with 10 bases between them. Here the CDR3 reads CASSYSGRRSPLHF. As DNA, the CDR3 is TGTGCCAGCAGTTACTCAGGGAGAAGGTCACCCCTCCACTTT.